Presented here are 11 T cell receptor beta chains from one specimen sequenced in a study of T cells in Graves' hyperthyroidism and ophthalmopathy. Using RNA transcripts as the source, TCR beta CDR3 regions were amplified. HTBI primers were the set used in a first-round RT-PCR of the TCR CDR3. Each CDR3 protein is one row after TCRdb ran MiXCR on the multiplex PCR reads. Of about 58,000 distinct CDR3 sequences listed, roughly 52% are singletons. Source material: blood. These receptors were collected from a woman aged 25 to 45 with Graves' ophthalmopathy.

This clonotype was observed at least ten times. The CDR3 sequence: CASSLMEGRNNEQFF. The CDR3 DNA follows: TGCGCCAGCAGCTTGATGGAGGGGCGGAACAATGAGCAGTTCTTC. V gene TRBV5-1 combines with J gene TRBJ2-1; a possible D gene is TRBD2 (6 bases). The CDR3 length is 15 residues. V lost 1 base and J lost 5, with 13 bases in between. Per the germline V gene, CDR1 is SGHRS and CDR2 is YFSETQ.

V usage is TRBV24-1 and J usage is TRBJ2-5; TRBD1 agrees at 9 bases. The length of the CDR3 is 15 residues. J gave up 5 bases and V 4 bases, and 7 bases lay outside the gene matches. Germline assignment: CDR1 KGHDR and CDR2 SFDVKD. The CDR3 region is CATSDPGQGRETQYF. The CDR3 DNA is TGTGCCACCAGTGACCCCGGACAGGGGCGGGAGACCCAGTACTTC.

The gene calls are TRBV5-1 and TRBJ2-5; no reliable D call. The V gene's germline CDR1 is SGHRS and CDR2 YFSETQ. The length of the CDR3 is 14 residues. Trimming cost V 0 bases and J 3 bases, with 9 bases left between them. CDR3 nucleotide sequence: TGCGCCAGCAGCTTGGCCGGTGGGGAAGAGACCCAGTACTTC. It is translated as CASSLAGGEETQYF.

The chain couples TRBV10-1 to TRBJ2-5, with 9 bases lining up with TRBD1. The V segment lost 4 bases and the J segment 5 bases; nucleotides outside the gene matches: 8. Germline assignment: CDR1 WNHNN and CDR2 SYGVQD (reference sequence). The CDR3 totals 15 residues. This CDR3 is CASSVRDRVVETQYF. The CDR3 nucleotides are TGCGCCAGCAGTGTCCGGGACAGGGTGGTCGAGACCCAGTACTTC.

This clonotype was seen at least ten times. V and J are TRBV7-9 and TRBJ2-1; possible D gene TRBD2, 5 bases. The germline gives CDR1 SEHNR, CDR2 FQNEAQ (reference sequence). The CDR3 runs 14 residues. Deletions cut 10 bases from V and 0 bases from J, with 13 bases between. The CDR3 reads CATPTGSSYNEQFF. Here the CDR3 DNA reads TGTGCCACTCCCACTGGGAGCTCCTACAATGAGCAGTTCTTC.

This clonotype rates as medium-sized. The chain recombines TRBV10-3 with TRBJ1-2, with D hard to call. Per the germline V gene, CDR1 is ENHRY and CDR2 is SYGVKD. The V and J ends lost 6 bases and 6 bases respectively, with 11 bases between them. This CDR3 contains 12 residues. The CDR3 loop reads CAISPEGNGYTF. CDR3 bases: TGTGCCATCAGCCCCGAGGGAAATGGCTACACCTTC.

Concerning this clonotype itself: A clone one base away is much larger, so this may be a read error. Because it lacks the conserved phenylalanine or tryptophan at the end, this CDR3 is likely a read error. The gene calls are TRBV28 and TRBJ1-1; 8 nucleotides line up with TRBD1. The germline V gene has CDR1 MDHEN and CDR2 SYDVKM. The CDR3 extends over 11 amino acids. The CDR3 DNA reads TGTGGCACAGGGGGTGTCACTGAAGCTTTCCTT. Translating gives CGTGGVTEAFL.

CDR3 region: CASSEYSGRYEQYF. The CDR3, as DNA: TGTGCCAGCAGTGAATATAGCGGGAGGTACGAGCAGTACTTC. The chain is built from TRBV25-1 and TRBJ2-7; 10 bases line up with TRBD2. The J segment lost 4 bases and the V segment lost 0 bases, leaving 0 bases of the junction unmatched. The germline gives CDR1 MGHDK, CDR2 SYGVNS. This CDR3 has 14 residues.

This clonotype occurred many times. The J gene is TRBJ1-4, the V gene TRBV5-1, with 8 bases fitting TRBD1. Germline V CDR1 and CDR2: SGHRS, YFSETQ. V lost 4 bases, J lost 3 bases, and 5 bases stayed unmatched. The CDR3 extends over 15 amino acids. The CDR3 sequence is CASSPAGGSNEKLFF. In DNA, the CDR3 is TGCGCCAGCAGCCCGGCAGGGGGCTCTAATGAAAAACTGTTTTTT. The variable domain in full, completed from reference TRBV5-1 and TRBJ1-4, reads KAGVTQTPRYLIKTRGQQVTLSCSPISGHRSVSWYQQTPGQGLQFLFEYFSETQRNKGNFPGRFSGRQFSNSRSEMNVSTLELGDSALYLCASSPAGGSNEKLFFGSGTQLSVL.

This clonotype was counted many times. This rearrangement joins TRBV5-6 to TRBJ2-4, with TRBD1 as a possible D gene (5 bases). Deletions cut 1 base from V and 0 bases from J, with 11 bases between. CDR3 length equals 16 residues. CDR1 is SGHDT, CDR2 YYEEEE, per germline. The CDR3 spells CASSLIQDVAKNIQYF. As DNA, the CDR3 is TGTGCCAGCAGCTTGATACAGGACGTAGCCAAAAACATTCAGTACTTC.

As to this clonotype: At one end the junction does not follow the germline gene, possibly because of a read error. The CDR3 DNA reads TGTGCCACTTCCCGAGGGACAGCGATGAACACGGAAGCTCTCTTT. Translating it yields CATSRGTAMNTEALF. The chain uses TRBV19 and TRBJ1-1, with TRBD1 matching 7 bases. Germline V gene data show CDR1 as LNHDA and CDR2 as SQIVND (reference sequence). The CDR3 has 15 amino acids.